The 19 T cell receptor beta chains below all came from one sample that was sequenced in a study of cytomegalovirus exposure and HLA in healthy donors. In the PCR, 60 Vbeta and 13 Jbeta primers were used. Using immunoSEQ multiplex PCR, the repertoire was profiled, and TCRdb retains in-frame clones only, with some absent. The sample includes some 200,000 clones, approximately 85% of them seen just once. Sequenced: PBMCs. Receptor source: a woman under 30 in good health and CMV-seronegative.

The gene calls are TRBV9 and TRBJ1-1, with a tentative D call TRBD1 (5 bases). Trimming cost V 4 bases and J 3 bases, with 13 bases left between them. The CDR3 extends over 14 amino acids. CDR1 SGDLS and CDR2 YYNGEE come from the germline V gene. CDR3 coding DNA: TGTGCCAGCAGCCCGGGACCGGGGGACACTGAAGCTTTCTTT. Its translation is CASSPGPGDTEAFF.

This chain connects TRBV2 to TRBJ1-5; a possible D gene is TRBD1 (6 bases). The CDR3 has 16 residues. CDR1 SNHLY and CDR2 FYNNEI come from the germline V gene. Trimming left V 7 bases short and J 4 bases short, with 20 bases between. The CDR3 sequence is CASKMDRGARNQPQHF. The DNA for the CDR3 is TGTGCCAGCAAAATGGACAGAGGGGCAAGAAATCAGCCCCAGCATTTT.

This clone has a single count. The chain recombines TRBV6-5 with TRBJ2-1, with 7 positions matching TRBD2. CDR1 and CDR2 from the germline V gene are MNHEY and SVGAGI. The CDR3 is 13 amino acids. Trimming at V came to 2 bases and at J to 6 bases, leaving 1 base not matched to a gene. The DNA for the CDR3 is TGTGCCAGCAGTTACAGGACTAGCAATGAGCAGTTCTTC. It encodes CASSYRTSNEQFF.

V gene TRBV14 combines with J gene TRBJ1-1; D is perhaps TRBD1 (5 bases). The CDR3 consists of 14 residues. V lost 5 bases, J lost 0 bases, and 10 bases lay in between. Germline V gene data show CDR1 as SGHDN and CDR2 as FVKESK. CDR3 nucleotides: TGTGCCAGCAGCAAGACAGCCCTGAACACTGAAGCTTTCTTT. It is translated as CASSKTALNTEAFF.

This clone was observed a single time. The V call is TRBV6-5, the J call TRBJ2-7, with 10 bases matching TRBD2. The CDR3 length is 14 residues. The ends lost 6 bases at V and 1 base at J; junction bases unmatched: 3. Germline loops: CDR1 MNHEY, CDR2 SVGAGI. The CDR3 region is CASRSGGVSYEQYF. CDR3 sequence (DNA): TGTGCCAGCAGGAGCGGGGGGGTATCCTACGAGCAGTACTTC.

The CDR3 spells CASSYAGIRNEKLFF. CDR3 coding DNA: TGTGCCAGCAGTTACGCGGGGATACGGAATGAAAAACTGTTTTTT. This chain joins TRBV6-6 and TRBJ1-4; no firm D call. CDR3 size: 15 residues. Germline values: CDR1 MNHNY, CDR2 SVGAGI (reference sequence). V was pared by 2 bases and J by 5 bases, with 12 bases between.

Only a few counts were recorded for this clone. The chain is built from TRBV5-1 and TRBJ2-5, with 10 bases lining up with TRBD2. Unmatched junction bases numbered 5, after V lost 1 base and J lost 5 bases. Per the germline V gene, CDR1 is SGHRS and CDR2 is YFSETQ. This CDR3 is built from 15 residues. The CDR3, as DNA: TGCGCCAGCAGCTTGACTAGCGGGGCTGAGGAGACCCAGTACTTC. It is translated as CASSLTSGAEETQYF. The variable domain in full, with the rest retrieved from reference TRBV5-1 and TRBJ2-5, is KAGVTQTPRYLIKTRGQQVTLSCSPISGHRSVSWYQQTPGQGLQFLFEYFSETQRNKGNFPGRFSGRQFSNSRSEMNVSTLELGDSALYLCASSLTSGAEETQYFGPGTRLLVL.

This sequence joins TRBV10-3 and TRBJ2-5, with 8 bases matching TRBD1. This CDR3 has 11 amino acids. With V trimmed by 8 bases and J by 4 bases, 0 bases remained unmatched. Per the germline V gene, CDR1 is ENHRY and CDR2 is SYGVKD. The DNA of the CDR3 is TGTGCCATCGGACAGGGAGAGACCCAGTACTTC. Translation gives CAIGQGETQYF.

This clone was detected a few times. This chain joins TRBV28 and TRBJ1-1; maybe TRBD1 (5 bases). In germline, CDR1 is MDHEN, CDR2 SYDVKM. Trimming took 5 bases from V and 0 from J, leaving 10 bases between them. The CDR3 runs to 14 residues. CDR3 amino acids: CASSPRGVNTEAFF. The DNA for the CDR3 is TGTGCCAGCAGTCCCCGGGGGGTGAACACTGAAGCTTTCTTT. The full variable domain, with the rest looked up from reference TRBV28 and TRBJ1-1, is DVKVTQSSRYLVKRTGEKVFLECVQDMDHENMFWYRQDPGLGLRLIYFSYDVKMKEKGDIPEGYSVSREKKERFSLILESASTNQTSMYLCASSPRGVNTEAFFGQGTRLTVV.

V usage is TRBV5-6 and J usage is TRBJ2-2; 8 bases map to TRBD1. The CDR3 has 16 residues. Germline V gene sequence: CDR1 SGHDT, CDR2 YYEEEE. Germline trimming cut 4 bases from V and 5 bases from J; bases unmatched to any gene: 10. The CDR3 DNA is TGTGCCAGCAGCCCCTGGGACAGGATAAGGACCGGGGAGCTGTTTTTT. Encoded protein: CASSPWDRIRTGELFF.

The chain employs TRBV7-9 and TRBJ2-2; 8 bases map to TRBD1. CDR1 is SEHNR, CDR2 FQNEAQ, per germline (reference sequence). V lost 5 bases, J lost 1 base, and 6 bases stayed unmatched. This CDR3 has 16 amino acids. The CDR3 spells CASSPRTGWNTGELFF. In DNA form, the CDR3 reads TGTGCCAGCAGCCCTCGGACAGGGTGGAACACCGGGGAGCTGTTTTTT.

The chain employs TRBV2 and TRBJ2-6; TRBD2 matches 8 bases. After removal of 4 bases from V and 0 bases from J, the junction contained 5 bases not matched to a gene. This CDR3 has 17 amino acids. Germline values: CDR1 SNHLY, CDR2 FYNNEI. The chain's CDR3 is CASSGVAGRSGANVLTF. DNA for the CDR3: TGTGCCAGCAGTGGAGTAGCGGGGCGCTCTGGGGCCAACGTCCTGACTTTC.

The chain employs TRBV9 and TRBJ1-2; D is unresolved. Per germline, CDR1 SGDLS and CDR2 YYNGEE. The CDR3 extends over 15 amino acids. Trimming took 2 bases from V and 7 from J, leaving 18 bases between them. The CDR3 sequence is CASSVRSDSFVGYTF. The CDR3 nucleotides read TGTGCCAGCAGCGTTAGGTCCGACTCTTTCGTTGGCTACACCTTC. The full variable domain, completed using reference TRBV9 and TRBJ1-2, is DSGVTQTPKHLITATGQRVTLRCSPRSGDLSVYWYQQSLDQGLQFLIQYYNGEERAKGNILERFSAQQFPDLHSELNLSSLELGDSALYFCASSVRSDSFVGYTFGSGTRLTVV.

The chain has TRBV6-6 and TRBJ1-2; TRBD1 aligns across 11 bases. Germline assignment: CDR1 MNHNY and CDR2 SVGAGI (reference sequence). This CDR3 region has 16 residues. The V and J ends lost 8 bases and 7 bases, in that order; junction bases with no gene match: 15. CDR3 sequence: CASGRPKGQGASGYTF. As DNA, the CDR3 is TGTGCCAGCGGAAGACCAAAAGGACAGGGGGCAAGTGGCTACACCTTC.

The chain employs TRBV5-1 and TRBJ1-2, with TRBD1 matching over 12 bases. The CDR3 length is 16 residues. V dropped 3 bases and J dropped 3; count of bases not matched to a gene: 6. The V gene's germline CDR1 is SGHRS and CDR2 YFSETQ. The CDR3 sequence is CASSSGQGASDYGYTF. The DNA of the CDR3 is TGCGCCAGCAGCTCGGGACAGGGGGCGTCAGACTATGGCTACACCTTC.

The chain recombines TRBV25-1 with TRBJ2-2; no reliable D call. Germline CDR1 MGHDK, CDR2 SYGVNS. Between the trimmed V and J ends, which lost 3 bases and 4 bases, there was a span of 6 bases. The CDR3 sequence is 13 residues long. CDR3 DNA: TGTGCCAGCAGTGAGCATAGCACCGGGGAGCTGTTTTTT. This translates into CASSEHSTGELFF. Drawing the rest from reference TRBV25-1 and TRBJ2-2, the complete variable domain is EADIYQTPRYLVIGTGKKITLECSQTMGHDKMYWYQQDPGMELHLIHYSYGVNSTEKGDLSSESTVSRIRTEHFPLTLESARPSHTSQYLCASSEHSTGELFFGEGSRLTVL.

There are a few counts of this clone. V gene TRBV7-3 combines with J gene TRBJ2-2, with TRBD2 identical over 8 bases. The CDR3 runs 15 residues. Germline trimming cut 4 bases from V and 4 bases from J; bases unmatched to any gene: 5. Germline values: CDR1 SGHTA, CDR2 FQGTGA. CDR3 protein: CASSSAAGVTGELFF. The CDR3 nucleotides are TGTGCCAGCAGCTCCGCAGCGGGAGTCACCGGGGAGCTGTTTTTT.

The chain carries TRBV5-1 and TRBJ1-1, with TRBD1 matching 8 bases. CDR3 length: 14 amino acids. Germline CDR1 is SGHRS and CDR2 is YFSETQ. J gave up 4 bases and V 0 bases, and 2 bases lay outside the gene matches. In DNA form, the CDR3 reads TGCGCCAGCAGCTTGGCCGGACAGGGCACTGAAGCTTTCTTT. Its protein product is CASSLAGQGTEAFF.

This clone was seen only a few times. The V gene is TRBV5-1, the J gene TRBJ2-7; 14 bases fit TRBD2. J lost 4 bases, V lost 3 bases, and 3 bases had no gene match. The CDR3 runs 15 residues. The germline gives CDR1 SGHRS, CDR2 YFSETQ. The CDR3 is CASSSGTSGGYEQYF. In DNA, the CDR3 is TGCGCCAGCAGCTCCGGGACTAGCGGGGGTTACGAGCAGTACTTC.